This T cell receptor (beta chain) was identified during a study of blood T cell repertoires in COVID-19. About the study: COVID-19 samples, acute and convalescent, were from the United States, Italy and Spain.

Unmatched junction bases numbered 3, after V lost 4 bases and J lost 3 bases. Germline-derived CDR1 and CDR2 are SGHRS and YFSETQ. The CDR3 spans 16 residues. Original data processing: Counts of nucleated cells, estimated from reference gene primer amplification, were obtained. Sequenced by immunoSEQ multiplex PCR; TCRdb stores in-frame clones only, minus some. Clonal size and the V and J genes are those of that table, whereas D and trimming came from the DNA. In the table there are 37,000 or so clones, approximately 91% of which are singletons. The chain is built from TRBV5-1 and TRBJ2-1, with 14 bases identical to TRBD2. What was sequenced was peripheral blood. This TCR came from a man aged 55 to 70 with active COVID-19. In DNA form, the CDR3 reads TGCGCCAGCAGCACAGGGACTAGCGGGAGCTACAATGAGCAGTTCTTC. Residues: CASSTGTSGSYNEQFF. Combining the CDR3 with reference TRBV5-1 and TRBJ2-1 gives the whole variable domain KAGVTQTPRYLIKTRGQQVTLSCSPISGHRSVSWYQQTPGQGLQFLFEYFSETQRNKGNFPGRFSGRQFSNSRSEMNVSTLELGDSALYLCASSTGTSGSYNEQFFGPGTRLTVL.